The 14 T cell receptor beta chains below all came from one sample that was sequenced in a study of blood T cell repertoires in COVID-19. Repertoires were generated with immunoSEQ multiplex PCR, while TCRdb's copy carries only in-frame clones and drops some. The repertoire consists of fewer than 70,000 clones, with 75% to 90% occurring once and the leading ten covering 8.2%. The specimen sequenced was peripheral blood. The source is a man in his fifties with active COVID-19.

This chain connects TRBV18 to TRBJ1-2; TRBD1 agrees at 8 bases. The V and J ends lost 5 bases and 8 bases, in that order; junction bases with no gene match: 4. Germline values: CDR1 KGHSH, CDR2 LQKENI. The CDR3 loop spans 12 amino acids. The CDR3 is CASSSTGVGYTF. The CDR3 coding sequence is TGTGCCAGCTCATCGACAGGGGTCGGCTACACCTTC.

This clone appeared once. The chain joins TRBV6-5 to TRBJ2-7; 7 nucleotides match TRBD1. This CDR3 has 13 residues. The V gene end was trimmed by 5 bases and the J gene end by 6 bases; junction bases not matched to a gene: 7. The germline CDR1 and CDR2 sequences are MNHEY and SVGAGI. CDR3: CASSTDRAGEQYF. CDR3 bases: TGTGCCAGCAGTACCGACAGGGCGGGCGAGCAGTACTTC.

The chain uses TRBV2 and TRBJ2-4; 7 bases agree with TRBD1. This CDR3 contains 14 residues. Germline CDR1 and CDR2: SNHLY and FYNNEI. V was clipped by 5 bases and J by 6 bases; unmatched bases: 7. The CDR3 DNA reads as TGTGCCAGCAGTCCTCGGGACAGTGGAAACATTCAGTACTTC. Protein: CASSPRDSGNIQYF.

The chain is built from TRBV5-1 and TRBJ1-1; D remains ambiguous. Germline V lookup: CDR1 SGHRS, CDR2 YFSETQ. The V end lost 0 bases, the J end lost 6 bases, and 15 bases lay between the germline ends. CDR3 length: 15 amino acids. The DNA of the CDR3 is TGCGCCAGCAGCTTGGATCTCCGAACCGAGGCTGAAGCTTTCTTT. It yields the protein CASSLDLRTEAEAFF.

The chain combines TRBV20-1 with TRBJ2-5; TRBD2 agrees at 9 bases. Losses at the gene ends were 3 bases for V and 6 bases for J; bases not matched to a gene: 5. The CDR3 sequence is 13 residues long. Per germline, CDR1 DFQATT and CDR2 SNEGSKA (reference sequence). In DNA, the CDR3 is TGCAGTGCTAGTCTGAGCGGGGGGCAGACCCAGTACTTC. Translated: CSASLSGGQTQYF.

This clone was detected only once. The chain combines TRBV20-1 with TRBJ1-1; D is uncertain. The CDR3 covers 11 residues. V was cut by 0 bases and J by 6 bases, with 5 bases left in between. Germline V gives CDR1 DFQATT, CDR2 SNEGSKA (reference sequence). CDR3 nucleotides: TGCAGTGCTAGAGATCGGTCTGAAGCTTTCTTT. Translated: CSARDRSEAFF.

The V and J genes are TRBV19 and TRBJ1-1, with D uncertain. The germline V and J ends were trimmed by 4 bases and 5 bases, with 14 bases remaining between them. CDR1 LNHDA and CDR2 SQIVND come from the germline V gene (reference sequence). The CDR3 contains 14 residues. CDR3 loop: CASSTLQHKTEAFF. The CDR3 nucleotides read TGTGCCAGTAGTACCCTCCAACATAAAACTGAAGCTTTCTTT.

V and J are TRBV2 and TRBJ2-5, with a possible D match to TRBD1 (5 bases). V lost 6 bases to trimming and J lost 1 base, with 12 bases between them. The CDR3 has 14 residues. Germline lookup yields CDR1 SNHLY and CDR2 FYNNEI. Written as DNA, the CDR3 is TGTGCCAGCAGCCGGCGACAGATCCAAGAGACCCAGTACTTC. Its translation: CASSRRQIQETQYF.

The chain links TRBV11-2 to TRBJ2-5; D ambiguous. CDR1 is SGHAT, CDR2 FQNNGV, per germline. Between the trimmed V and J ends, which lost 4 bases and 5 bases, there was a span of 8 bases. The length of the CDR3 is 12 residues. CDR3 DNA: TGTGCCAGCAGCTCAATCGGGGAGACCCAGTACTTC. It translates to CASSSIGETQYF.

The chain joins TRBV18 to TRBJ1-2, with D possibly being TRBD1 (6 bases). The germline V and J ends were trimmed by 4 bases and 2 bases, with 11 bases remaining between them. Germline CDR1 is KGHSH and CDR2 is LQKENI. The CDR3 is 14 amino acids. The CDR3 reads CASSRLGTNYGYTF. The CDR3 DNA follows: TGTGCCAGCTCACGCCTCGGGACAAACTATGGCTACACCTTC.

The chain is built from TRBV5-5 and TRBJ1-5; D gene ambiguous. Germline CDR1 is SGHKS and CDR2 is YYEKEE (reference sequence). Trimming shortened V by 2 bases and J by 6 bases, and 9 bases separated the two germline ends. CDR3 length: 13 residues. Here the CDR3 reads CASSFGPLQPQHF. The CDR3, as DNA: TGTGCCAGCAGCTTTGGGCCCCTTCAGCCCCAGCATTTT. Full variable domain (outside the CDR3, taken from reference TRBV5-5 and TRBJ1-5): DAGVTQSPTHLIKTRGQQVTLRCSPISGHKSVSWYQQVLGQGPQFIFQYYEKEERGRGNFPDRFSARQFPNYSSELNVNALLLGDSALYLCASSFGPLQPQHFGDGTRLSIL.

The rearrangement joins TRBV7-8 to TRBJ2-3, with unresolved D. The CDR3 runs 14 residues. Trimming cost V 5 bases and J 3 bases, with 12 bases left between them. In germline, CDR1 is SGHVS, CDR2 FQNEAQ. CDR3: CASSRVKSTDTQYF. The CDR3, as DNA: TGTGCCAGCAGCCGAGTGAAGAGTACAGATACGCAGTATTTT.

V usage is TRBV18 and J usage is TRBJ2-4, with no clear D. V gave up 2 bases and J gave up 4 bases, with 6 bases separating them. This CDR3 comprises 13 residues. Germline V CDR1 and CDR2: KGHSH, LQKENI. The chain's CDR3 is CASSPVAKNIQYF. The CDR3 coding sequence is TGTGCCAGCTCACCAGTGGCAAAAAACATTCAGTACTTC.

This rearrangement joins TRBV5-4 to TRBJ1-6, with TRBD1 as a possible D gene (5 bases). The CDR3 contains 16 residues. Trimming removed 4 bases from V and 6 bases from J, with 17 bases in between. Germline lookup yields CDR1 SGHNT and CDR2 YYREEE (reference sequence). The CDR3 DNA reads TGTGCCAGCAGCATTCGCGGACACTGGGGTAATTCACCCCTCCACTTT. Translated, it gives CASSIRGHWGNSPLHF.